These T cell receptor beta chains were read from a single sample in a study of cytomegalovirus exposure and HLA in healthy donors. Produced via immunoSEQ multiplex PCR; TCRdb's table is partial and in-frame only. The sample yields about 150,000 clones, 76% seen once. Sequencing input: PBMCs. The receptors were gathered from a male donor in good health and CMV-seronegative. Each CDR3 is given with its conserved first and last residue. Fields, in order: clone size, V gene, D gene, J gene, CDR3 DNA, CDR3 protein. The D gene is left open where the match is weak. The size of a clone is reported for some rows only, either as once, few or many, or as a class for expanded clones.

clone_size: -; v_call: TRBV28; d_call: -; j_call: TRBJ1-2; cdr3_nt: TGTGCCAGCAGTACCGACAGCTATACTAAACCTTATGGCTACACCTTC; cdr3_aa: CASSTDSYTKPYGYTF
clone_size: few; v_call: TRBV5-4; d_call: TRBD2; j_call: TRBJ2-1; cdr3_nt: TGTGCCAGCAGCTTGGTGGGAGGGAACTACAATGAGCAGTTCTTC; cdr3_aa: CASSLVGGNYNEQFF
clone_size: -; v_call: TRBV4-1; d_call: TRBD1; j_call: TRBJ2-7; cdr3_nt: TGCGCCAGCAGCCGAGCCGGGACAGGGGGCGGCGAGCAGTACTTC; cdr3_aa: CASSRAGTGGGEQYF
clone_size: few; v_call: TRBV19; d_call: -; j_call: TRBJ2-3; cdr3_nt: TGTGCCAGTAGTATAGTCGGGGGGCAGACAGATACGCAGTATTTT; cdr3_aa: CASSIVGGQTDTQYF
clone_size: -; v_call: TRBV7-8; d_call: -; j_call: TRBJ2-5; cdr3_nt: TGTGCCAGCAGCTTAGGGCTCTTACAAGAGACCCAGTACTTC; cdr3_aa: CASSLGLLQETQYF
clone_size: -; v_call: TRBV7-9; d_call: -; j_call: TRBJ2-7; cdr3_nt: TGTGCCAGCTCTCTTAGAAGGGGAAGTAATTACGAGCAGTACTTC; cdr3_aa: CASSLRRGSNYEQYF
clone_size: -; v_call: TRBV27; d_call: TRBD1; j_call: TRBJ1-1; cdr3_nt: TGTGCCAGCAGTTCCCTGGGACAGGGGATTATGAACACTGAAGCTTTCTTT; cdr3_aa: CASSSLGQGIMNTEAFF
clone_size: -; v_call: TRBV28; d_call: TRBD1; j_call: TRBJ2-7; cdr3_nt: TGTGCCAGCAGTTTATTAACAGGGGCCTCCTACGAGCAGTACTTC; cdr3_aa: CASSLLTGASYEQYF
clone_size: few; v_call: TRBV7-2; d_call: -; j_call: TRBJ2-7; cdr3_nt: TGTGCCAGCAGCCTGGGGGGTCCCTGGGAGCAGTACTTC; cdr3_aa: CASSLGGPWEQYF
clone_size: few; v_call: TRBV7-7; d_call: -; j_call: TRBJ2-3; cdr3_nt: TGTGCCAGCAGCTCCCAAGGAGGGGATACGCAGTATTTT; cdr3_aa: CASSSQGGDTQYF
clone_size: -; v_call: TRBV28; d_call: -; j_call: TRBJ2-5; cdr3_nt: TGTGCCAGCAGTCCCATCTCGACAGTACAAGAGACCCAGTACTTC; cdr3_aa: CASSPISTVQETQYF
clone_size: -; v_call: TRBV15; d_call: TRBD1; j_call: TRBJ2-1; cdr3_nt: TGTGCCACCAGCAGTCCGGGAGGGGGACAGGGGGCCAATGAGCAGTTCTTC; cdr3_aa: CATSSPGGGQGANEQFF
clone_size: few; v_call: TRBV5-6; d_call: TRBD1; j_call: TRBJ2-5; cdr3_nt: TGTGCCAGCAGCTTACAGGGGGCGGAGACCCAGTACTTC; cdr3_aa: CASSLQGAETQYF
clone_size: few; v_call: TRBV7-9; d_call: TRBD1; j_call: TRBJ2-3; cdr3_nt: TGTGCCAGCCCCGTTACAGGGGTGGCAGATACGCAGTATTTT; cdr3_aa: CASPVTGVADTQYF
clone_size: once; v_call: TRBV28; d_call: TRBD1; j_call: TRBJ2-5; cdr3_nt: TGTGCCAGCAGTGGCGGTGGACAGGGATCAGAGACCCAGTACTTC; cdr3_aa: CASSGGGQGSETQYF
clone_size: -; v_call: TRBV27; d_call: TRBD2; j_call: TRBJ2-5; cdr3_nt: TGTGCCAGCAGTCCGATGACTAGCGGGGGATTCCAAGAGACCCAGTACTTC; cdr3_aa: CASSPMTSGGFQETQYF
clone_size: -; v_call: TRBV4-1; d_call: TRBD1; j_call: TRBJ1-2; cdr3_nt: TGCGCCAGCAGCCAGACAGCCGGCCAGGGGGCTAACTATGGCTACACCTTC; cdr3_aa: CASSQTAGQGANYGYTF
clone_size: -; v_call: TRBV27; d_call: -; j_call: TRBJ2-7; cdr3_nt: TGTGCCAGCAGTCCCCTCGTCGGTACCTACGAGCAGTACTTC; cdr3_aa: CASSPLVGTYEQYF
clone_size: -; v_call: TRBV19; d_call: -; j_call: TRBJ2-7; cdr3_nt: TGTGCCAGTAGTATTACAGGGACCCACGAGCAGTACTTC; cdr3_aa: CASSITGTHEQYF
clone_size: -; v_call: TRBV5-1; d_call: -; j_call: TRBJ2-7; cdr3_nt: TGCGCCAGCAGCCCGGTGGACAGCTCCTACGAGCAGTACTTC; cdr3_aa: CASSPVDSSYEQYF
clone_size: -; v_call: TRBV2; d_call: -; j_call: TRBJ2-5; cdr3_nt: TGTGCCAGCAGTCATACAGGAAGGGGCGGTTTGGCCCAAGAGACCCAGTACTTC; cdr3_aa: CASSHTGRGGLAQETQYF
clone_size: -; v_call: TRBV5-6; d_call: TRBD2; j_call: TRBJ2-5; cdr3_nt: TGTGCCAGCAGCTTGTTTGCCCCCCTAGCGGGCCAAGAGACCCAGTACTTC; cdr3_aa: CASSLFAPLAGQETQYF
clone_size: -; v_call: TRBV5-3; d_call: -; j_call: TRBJ2-1; cdr3_nt: TGTGCCAGAAGCTCGGAGTACAATGAGCAGTTCTTC; cdr3_aa: CARSSEYNEQFF
clone_size: -; v_call: TRBV5-5; d_call: -; j_call: TRBJ1-2; cdr3_nt: TGTGCCAGCAGCTCGGGGTCCAACTATGGCTACACCTTC; cdr3_aa: CASSSGSNYGYTF
clone_size: -; v_call: TRBV7-9; d_call: -; j_call: TRBJ1-6; cdr3_nt: TGTGCCAGCAGCTTAGGTGAGAGGTCACCCCTCCACTTT; cdr3_aa: CASSLGERSPLHF
clone_size: -; v_call: TRBV18; d_call: -; j_call: TRBJ2-2; cdr3_nt: TGTGCCACCGAACCACCGACTCCCGGGGAGCTGTTTTTT; cdr3_aa: CATEPPTPGELFF
clone_size: -; v_call: TRBV7-9; d_call: -; j_call: TRBJ2-5; cdr3_nt: TGTGCCAGCAGCCGGGGGAGGGAGACCCAGTACTTC; cdr3_aa: CASSRGRETQYF
clone_size: -; v_call: TRBV6-6; d_call: -; j_call: TRBJ2-5; cdr3_nt: TGTGCCAGCAGCCGGGCGAACAGGGACCAAGAGACCCAGTACTTC; cdr3_aa: CASSRANRDQETQYF
clone_size: -; v_call: TRBV27; d_call: -; j_call: TRBJ2-7; cdr3_nt: TGTGCCAGCAGTCTAGGACAGCTAATGTACGAGCAGTACTTC; cdr3_aa: CASSLGQLMYEQYF
clone_size: -; v_call: TRBV30; d_call: -; j_call: TRBJ1-2; cdr3_nt: TGTGCCTGGAACAGGGCTAACTATGGCTACACCTTC; cdr3_aa: CAWNRANYGYTF
clone_size: -; v_call: TRBV28; d_call: TRBD2; j_call: TRBJ2-2; cdr3_nt: TGTGCCAGCAGTGAACTCGGACTAGCGGCATCCTCCAACACCGGGGAGCTGTTTTTT; cdr3_aa: CASSELGLAASSNTGELFF
clone_size: once; v_call: TRBV27; d_call: -; j_call: TRBJ1-5; cdr3_nt: TGTGCCAGCAGTTCTGGAACAGGGACGCTTAGTCTTAATCAGCCCCAGCATTTT; cdr3_aa: CASSSGTGTLSLNQPQHF
clone_size: -; v_call: TRBV11-3; d_call: TRBD2; j_call: TRBJ2-1; cdr3_nt: TGTGCCAGCAGCCCCTCTAGCGGGGGCCCGCTGAATGAGCAGTTCTTC; cdr3_aa: CASSPSSGGPLNEQFF
clone_size: once; v_call: TRBV7-2; d_call: -; j_call: TRBJ2-5; cdr3_nt: TGTGCCAGCAGCTCGTCACTTGTCCAAGAGACCCAGTACTTC; cdr3_aa: CASSSSLVQETQYF
clone_size: -; v_call: TRBV21-1; d_call: -; j_call: TRBJ1-5; cdr3_nt: TGTGCCAGCAGCATGAACGGGTATCAGCCCCAGCATTTT; cdr3_aa: CASSMNGYQPQHF
clone_size: -; v_call: TRBV4-3; d_call: TRBD2; j_call: TRBJ2-4; cdr3_nt: TGCGCCAGCAGCGTCGAAAGCGGGAGGAGCAAAAACATTCAGTACTTC; cdr3_aa: CASSVESGRSKNIQYF
clone_size: -; v_call: TRBV27; d_call: -; j_call: TRBJ1-1; cdr3_nt: TGTGCCAGCAGCCCCCGGGGGGTCGTGAACACTGAAGCTTTCTTT; cdr3_aa: CASSPRGVVNTEAFF
clone_size: -; v_call: TRBV6-1; d_call: -; j_call: TRBJ2-1; cdr3_nt: TGTGCCAGCAGTGAAGTTAGTCGATCCAAACTAGTTCGCTCCTACAATGAGCAGTTCTTC; cdr3_aa: CASSEVSRSKLVRSYNEQFF
clone_size: -; v_call: TRBV4-1; d_call: TRBD1; j_call: TRBJ2-5; cdr3_nt: TGCGCCAGCAGCCAAGGGCCGGGACAGGGGCGAGAGACCCAGTACTTC; cdr3_aa: CASSQGPGQGRETQYF
clone_size: -; v_call: TRBV6-6; d_call: -; j_call: TRBJ1-1; cdr3_nt: TGTGCCAGCGTCGGGAAGCTTCCGAACACTGAAGCTTTCTTT; cdr3_aa: CASVGKLPNTEAFF
clone_size: -; v_call: TRBV27; d_call: -; j_call: TRBJ2-2; cdr3_nt: TGTGCCAGCAGTTTAGGGGGGACCGGGGAGCTGTTTTTT; cdr3_aa: CASSLGGTGELFF
clone_size: -; v_call: TRBV21-1; d_call: -; j_call: TRBJ1-6; cdr3_nt: TGTGCCAGCAGCAAAGTAGGACGGGACATATATAATTCACCCCTCCACTTT; cdr3_aa: CASSKVGRDIYNSPLHF
clone_size: -; v_call: TRBV11-3; d_call: TRBD1; j_call: TRBJ2-1; cdr3_nt: TGTGCCAGCAGCTCAGCGACAGGGTCTTCATCTATTGAGCAGTTCTTC; cdr3_aa: CASSSATGSSSIEQFF
clone_size: -; v_call: TRBV19; d_call: TRBD2; j_call: TRBJ2-2; cdr3_nt: TGTGCCAGTAGTAAAAAAGGACTAGCGGGAGCCACCGGGGAGCTGTTTTTT; cdr3_aa: CASSKKGLAGATGELFF
clone_size: -; v_call: TRBV5-1; d_call: -; j_call: TRBJ1-5; cdr3_nt: TGCGCCAGCAGCCCAGGTTCTAGCAATCAGCCCCAGCATTTT; cdr3_aa: CASSPGSSNQPQHF
clone_size: -; v_call: TRBV5-1; d_call: -; j_call: TRBJ2-2; cdr3_nt: TGCGCCAGCAGCCACTTTTCCAGGACAACCACCGGGGAGCTGTTTTTT; cdr3_aa: CASSHFSRTTTGELFF
clone_size: -; v_call: TRBV5-1; d_call: -; j_call: TRBJ1-3; cdr3_nt: TGCGCCAGCAGCTTCTTGGGGAGTGGGTCTGGAAACACCATATATTTT; cdr3_aa: CASSFLGSGSGNTIYF
clone_size: -; v_call: TRBV9; d_call: -; j_call: TRBJ1-1; cdr3_nt: TGTGCCAGCAGGAGGCGGGGAAACTTTAGCACTGAAGCTTTCTTT; cdr3_aa: CASRRRGNFSTEAFF
clone_size: -; v_call: TRBV4-1; d_call: -; j_call: TRBJ2-7; cdr3_nt: TGCGCCAGCAGCCAAGGGTGGGGGACACTCTACTACGAGCAGTACTTC; cdr3_aa: CASSQGWGTLYYEQYF
clone_size: few; v_call: TRBV28; d_call: -; j_call: TRBJ1-1; cdr3_nt: TGTGCCAGCAGTTGGGGAAGGGGCACTGAAGCTTTCTTT; cdr3_aa: CASSWGRGTEAFF
clone_size: -; v_call: TRBV15; d_call: -; j_call: TRBJ1-2; cdr3_nt: TGTGCCACGTCGGAGGGCTATGGCTACACCTTC; cdr3_aa: CATSEGYGYTF
clone_size: -; v_call: TRBV15; d_call: -; j_call: TRBJ1-2; cdr3_nt: TGTGCCACCAGCGAGCCAGGCGATAACTATGGCTACACCTTC; cdr3_aa: CATSEPGDNYGYTF
clone_size: -; v_call: TRBV11-3; d_call: TRBD2; j_call: TRBJ2-3; cdr3_nt: TGTGCCAGCAGCTTAGGCTCGCGGAGCGGGGGGGCGGGGGATACGCAGTATTTT; cdr3_aa: CASSLGSRSGGAGDTQYF
clone_size: -; v_call: TRBV9; d_call: -; j_call: TRBJ1-5; cdr3_nt: TGTGCCAGCAGCGTAGGGGGCGTTCAGCCCCAGCATTTT; cdr3_aa: CASSVGGVQPQHF
clone_size: -; v_call: TRBV18; d_call: -; j_call: TRBJ2-7; cdr3_nt: TGTGCCAGCTCACCTCGACAGGCCTCCTACGAGCAGTACTTC; cdr3_aa: CASSPRQASYEQYF
clone_size: -; v_call: TRBV5-1; d_call: TRBD1; j_call: TRBJ1-6; cdr3_nt: TGCGCCAGCAGCTCTCCCGGGACAGGGAATTCACCCCTCCACTTT; cdr3_aa: CASSSPGTGNSPLHF
clone_size: -; v_call: TRBV11-2; d_call: -; j_call: TRBJ1-1; cdr3_nt: TGTGCCAGCAGCTTAGGGGCCTTTGGCGCCTGGTCATCAAACACTGAAGCTTTCTTT; cdr3_aa: CASSLGAFGAWSSNTEAFF
clone_size: few; v_call: TRBV7-9; d_call: TRBD1; j_call: TRBJ1-1; cdr3_nt: TGTGCCAGCAGCCTACGGGACAGGCTCATGAACACTGAAGCTTTCTTT; cdr3_aa: CASSLRDRLMNTEAFF
clone_size: -; v_call: TRBV27; d_call: TRBD2; j_call: TRBJ2-7; cdr3_nt: TGTGCCAGCAGTACTAGCGGAATAGCTACCTACGAGCAGTACTTC; cdr3_aa: CASSTSGIATYEQYF